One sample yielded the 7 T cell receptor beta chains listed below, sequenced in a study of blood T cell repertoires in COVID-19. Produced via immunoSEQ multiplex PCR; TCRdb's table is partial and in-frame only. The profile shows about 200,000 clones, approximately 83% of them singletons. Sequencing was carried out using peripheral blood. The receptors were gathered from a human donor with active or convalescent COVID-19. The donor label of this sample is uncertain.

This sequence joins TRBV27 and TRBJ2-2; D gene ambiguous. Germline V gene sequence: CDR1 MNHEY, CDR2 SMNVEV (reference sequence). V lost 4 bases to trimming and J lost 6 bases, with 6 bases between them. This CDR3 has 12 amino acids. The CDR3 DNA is TGTGCCAGCAGTTATGCAGCCGGGGAGCTGTTTTTT. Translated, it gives CASSYAAGELFF.

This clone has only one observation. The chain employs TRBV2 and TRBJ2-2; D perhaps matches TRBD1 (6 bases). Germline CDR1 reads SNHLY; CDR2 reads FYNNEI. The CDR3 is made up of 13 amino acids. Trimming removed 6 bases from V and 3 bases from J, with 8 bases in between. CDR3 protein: CASRNRDTGELFF. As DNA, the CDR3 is TGTGCCAGCAGAAACAGGGACACCGGGGAGCTGTTTTTT.

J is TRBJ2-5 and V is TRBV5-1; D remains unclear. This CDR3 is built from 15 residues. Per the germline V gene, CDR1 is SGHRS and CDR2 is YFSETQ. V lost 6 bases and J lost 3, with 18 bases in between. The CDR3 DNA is TGCGCCAGCAAATGGGCCGGCAACGCCGAAGAGACCCAGTACTTC. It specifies CASKWAGNAEETQYF.

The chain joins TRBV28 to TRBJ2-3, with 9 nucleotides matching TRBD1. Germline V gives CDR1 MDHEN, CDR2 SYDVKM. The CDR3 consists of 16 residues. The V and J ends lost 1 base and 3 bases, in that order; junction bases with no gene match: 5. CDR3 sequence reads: CASSLSGQGRTDTQYF. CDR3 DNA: TGTGCCAGCAGTTTATCGGGACAGGGTAGAACAGATACGCAGTATTTT.

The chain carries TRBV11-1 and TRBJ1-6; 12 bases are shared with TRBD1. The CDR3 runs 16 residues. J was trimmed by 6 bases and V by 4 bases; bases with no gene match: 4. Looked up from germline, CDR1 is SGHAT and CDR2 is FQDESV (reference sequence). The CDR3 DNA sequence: TGTGCCAGCAGCTCGCGGGACAGGGGGCCTAATTCACCCCTCCACTTT. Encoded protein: CASSSRDRGPNSPLHF. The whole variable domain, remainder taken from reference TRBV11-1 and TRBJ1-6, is EAEVAQSPRYKITEKSQAVAFWCDPISGHATLYWYRQILGQGPELLVQFQDESVVDDSQLPKDRFSAERLKGVDSTLKIQPAELGDSAMYLCASSSRDRGPNSPLHFGNGTRLTVT.

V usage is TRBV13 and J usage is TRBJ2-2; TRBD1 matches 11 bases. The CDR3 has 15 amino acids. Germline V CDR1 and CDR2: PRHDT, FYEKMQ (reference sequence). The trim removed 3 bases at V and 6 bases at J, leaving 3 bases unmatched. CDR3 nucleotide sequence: TGTGCCAGCAGCTTCGGGACAGGGGGTTCCGGGGAGCTGTTTTTT. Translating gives CASSFGTGGSGELFF.

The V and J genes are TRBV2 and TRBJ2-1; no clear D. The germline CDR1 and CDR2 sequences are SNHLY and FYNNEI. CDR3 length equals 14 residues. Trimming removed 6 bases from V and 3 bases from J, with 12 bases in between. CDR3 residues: CASRSPGIYNEQFF. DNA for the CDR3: TGTGCCAGCAGGTCGCCAGGAATCTACAATGAGCAGTTCTTC.